This is a list of T cell receptor beta chains from one sample in a study of identical twins. Each CDR3 protein is one row after TCRdb ran MiXCR on the 5' RACE reads. This table holds just over 450,000 distinct CDR3 sequences, 11% to 15% found once. The same data also contributed to another study, on yellow fever vaccine responses in identical twins.

The source material was CD4+ T cells sorted from blood. These receptors were obtained from a young woman in good health. The CDR3 runs from the conserved cysteine through the conserved F or W. D genes are given only for firm matches. Clone sizes are given selectively: once, few, many, or a class where the clone is expanded.

v_call	j_call	d_call	clone_size	cdr3_aa	cdr3_nt
TRBV5-1	TRBJ2-7	-	few	CASSYGDAPYEQYF	TGCGCCAGCAGCTACGGGGATGCCCCGTACGAGCAGTACTTC
TRBV18	TRBJ2-7	TRBD1	few	CASSPIPGQDYEQYF	TGTGCCAGCTCACCGATACCGGGACAGGACTACGAGCAGTACTTC
TRBV6-2/TRBV6-3	TRBJ2-1	TRBD2	-	CASSPRLAGVGEQFF	TGTGCCAGCAGCCCCCGACTAGCGGGAGTGGGGGAGCAGTTCTTC
TRBV29-1	TRBJ2-3	-	many	CSVVRRGLGDTQYF	TGCAGCGTTGTGAGGAGGGGGCTCGGAGATACGCAGTATTTT
TRBV7-2	TRBJ2-1	-	few	CASSLAQQYNEQFF	TGTGCCAGCAGCTTAGCGCAGCAATACAATGAGCAGTTCTTC
TRBV29-1	TRBJ2-5	TRBD2	-	CSGQTSGWETQYF	TGCAGCGGCCAGACTAGCGGATGGGAGACCCAGTACTTC
TRBV14	TRBJ1-1	TRBD1	few	CASSPGQGRAFF	TGTGCCAGCAGCCCCGGACAGGGTCGAGCTTTCTTT
TRBV3-1	TRBJ2-7	TRBD2	few	CASSQSRGRANEQYF	TGTGCCAGCAGCCAATCCCGCGGGAGGGCCAACGAGCAGTACTTC
TRBV9	TRBJ2-1	TRBD2	many	CASSPRGVAGRGNEQFF	TGTGCCAGCAGCCCGCGTGGGGTAGCGGGAAGAGGAAATGAGCAGTTCTTC
TRBV4-2	TRBJ2-2	TRBD1	-	CASSQGLQGVSGELFF	TGTGCCAGCAGCCAAGGGCTCCAGGGGGTCTCCGGGGAGCTGTTTTTT
TRBV3-1	TRBJ2-5	TRBD2	-	CASSQMSGRAGETQYF	TGTGCCAGCAGCCAAATGAGCGGGAGGGCAGGCGAGACCCAGTACTTC
TRBV12-3/TRBV12-4	TRBJ2-3	-	-	CASSLPQGTGRVSTDTQYF	TGTGCCAGCAGTTTACCCCAGGGAACCGGACGAGTGAGCACAGATACGCAGTATTTT